The 20 T cell receptor beta chains given below trace back to one sample, sequenced in a study of spatial heterogeneity in lung cancer. Stated time point: sample taken at primary tumor resection. MiXCR was run by TCRdb on the 5' RACE reads, yielding one entry per CDR3 protein. Found here are approximately 94,000 distinct CDR3 sequences, around 4.3% of them singletons; the top ten hold roughly 20%. Their target antigens are unknown. Study observations and caveats: Tumor mutation count correlated with how many alpha and beta TCRs expanded intratumorally.

Sequencing used lung tumor tissue, obtained at surgery. The receptors originated from a male donor with early-stage non-small cell lung cancer.

This clonotype has ten or more counts. The chain recombines TRBV28 with TRBJ2-7; 9 nucleotides align to TRBD1. This CDR3 is 13 amino acids long. Germline V CDR1 and CDR2: MDHEN, SYDVKM. The J segment lost 2 bases and the V segment lost 10 bases, leaving 6 bases of the junction unmatched. The DNA for the CDR3 is TGTGCCACTTCGGACAGGGGCCCCTACGAGCAGTACTTC. Residues: CATSDRGPYEQYF. Supplemented by reference TRBV28 and TRBJ2-7, the full variable domain reads DVKVTQSSRYLVKRTGEKVFLECVQDMDHENMFWYRQDPGLGLRLIYFSYDVKMKEKGDIPEGYSVSREKKERFSLILESASTNQTSMYLCATSDRGPYEQYFGPGTRLTVT.

In its sample, this clonotype was seen many times. V and J are TRBV28 and TRBJ2-7; D not resolved. V was pared by 6 bases and J by 2 bases, with 11 bases between. The CDR3 is made up of 13 amino acids. The germline gives CDR1 MDHEN, CDR2 SYDVKM. The CDR3 DNA sequence: TGTGCCAGCAGCGAAATGACGACCTACGAGCAGTACTTC. This codes for CASSEMTTYEQYF.

The chain employs TRBV10-3 and TRBJ2-5; no reliable D call. Trimming pared 5 bases from V and 5 bases from J, leaving 6 bases between. Germline lookup yields CDR1 ENHRY and CDR2 SYGVKD. This CDR3 is built from 11 residues. This CDR3 reads CAISKGETQYF. In DNA, the CDR3 is TGTGCCATCAGTAAAGGGGAGACCCAGTACTTC.

This clonotype has at least ten counts. J is TRBJ2-1 and V is TRBV10-2; the D gene is possibly TRBD1 (7 bases). From germline, CDR1 is WSHSY and CDR2 SAAADI. This CDR3 is built from 16 residues. V was pared by 0 bases and J by 3 bases, with 12 bases between. The CDR3 reads CASSESGGGLYNEQFF. CDR3 DNA sequence: TGCGCCAGCAGTGAGTCCGGAGGGGGCCTCTACAATGAGCAGTTCTTC.

The sample holds many counts of this clonotype. The V and J genes are TRBV20-1 and TRBJ2-2; no clear D. Germline CDR1 is DFQATT and CDR2 is SNEGSKA (reference sequence). V was cut by 5 bases and J by 4 bases, with 8 bases left in between. The CDR3 sequence is 12 residues long. This chain's CDR3 is CSAPLTTGELFF. In DNA form, the CDR3 reads TGCAGTGCTCCTTTGACCACCGGGGAGCTGTTTTTT.

This clonotype was seen ten or more times. The genes are TRBV28 and TRBJ1-2, with 9 bases identical to TRBD1. CDR1 is MDHEN and CDR2 is SYDVKM in the germline V gene. There are 15 residues in the CDR3. The junction had 5 bases not matched to a gene; V was cut back by 5 bases and J by 1 base. The CDR3 spells CASSLQGALNYGYTF. The DNA of the CDR3 is TGTGCCAGCAGTCTACAGGGGGCGCTTAACTATGGCTACACCTTC.

Only a few counts were recorded for this clonotype. This rearrangement joins TRBV28 to TRBJ1-4, with D hard to call. V gave up 5 bases and J gave up 6 bases, with 13 bases separating them. Germline values: CDR1 MDHEN, CDR2 SYDVKM. CDR3 length equals 14 residues. The CDR3 here is CASSPLRFYEKLFF. Here the CDR3 DNA reads TGTGCCAGCAGTCCGCTCCGGTTCTATGAAAAACTGTTTTTT.

This clonotype was seen only a few times. The chain combines TRBV7-9 with TRBJ1-4, with D perhaps TRBD1 (5 bases). V was pared by 5 bases and J by 3 bases, with 10 bases between. Germline CDR1 is SEHNR and CDR2 is FQNEAQ (reference sequence). The CDR3 runs 14 residues. The CDR3 coding sequence is TGTGCCAGCAGCCAAACAGGATCTAATGAAAAACTGTTTTTT. Translated, it gives CASSQTGSNEKLFF.

This clonotype was recorded a few times. The chain has TRBV20-1 and TRBJ1-6; tentatively, D is TRBD1 (6 bases). The length of the CDR3 is 14 residues. The V end lost 0 bases, the J end lost 14 bases, and 17 bases lay between the germline ends. In germline, CDR1 is DFQATT, CDR2 SNEGSKA (reference sequence). The CDR3 nucleotides are TGCAGTGCTAGAGACCCGGTGGGGGCTACGGCCCTCCACTTT. Amino acids: CSARDPVGATALHF.

This clonotype came up many times. The junction shows a germline mismatch at one end, possibly a read error. The CDR3 spells CASTTEAYIDLLF. DNA for the CDR3: TGTGCCAGCACCACCGAAGCTTACATAGACCTACTCTTC. V gene TRBV7-9 combines with J gene TRBJ2-7; D not certain. CDR3 length: 13 residues. The germline CDR1 and CDR2 sequences are SEHNR and FQNEAQ (reference sequence).

This clonotype has at least ten counts. The J gene is TRBJ2-7, the V gene TRBV28, with 8 bases matching TRBD1. Per the germline V gene, CDR1 is MDHEN and CDR2 is SYDVKM. The length of the CDR3 is 13 residues. V was pared by 3 bases and J by 7 bases, with 5 bases of the junction left unmatched. The chain's CDR3 is CASSLPDREEQYF. The DNA for the CDR3 is TGTGCCAGCAGTTTGCCGGACAGGGAGGAGCAGTACTTC.

This clonotype has a count of ten or more. The genes are TRBV4-1 and TRBJ1-5, with a possible D match to TRBD1 (6 bases). CDR3 size: 18 residues. Trimming took 1 base from V and 5 from J, leaving 21 bases between them. Germline V lookup: CDR1 MGHRA, CDR2 YSYEKL. The CDR3 nucleotides are TGCGCCAGCAGCCAAGTATCCCGTGGGACATTAGCCGATCAGCCCCAGCATTTT. This sequence encodes CASSQVSRGTLADQPQHF.

The table lists this clonotype with many counts. The DNA for the CDR3 is TGCAGTGCTAGTCAGGGGTACTATGGCTACACCTTC. Protein sequence: CSASQGYYGYTF. The V call is TRBV20-1, the J call TRBJ1-2, with TRBD1 as a possible D gene (6 bases). CDR3 length: 12 residues. V lost 3 bases and J lost 3, with 8 bases in between. Germline V gives CDR1 DFQATT, CDR2 SNEGSKA (reference sequence).

Many counts were recorded for this clonotype. The CDR3 is CATSRVGWAEAFF. CDR3 sequence (DNA): TGTGCCACCAGCAGAGTGGGCTGGGCGGAAGCTTTCTTT. The chain uses TRBV15 and TRBJ1-1, with D hard to call. This CDR3 has 13 residues. Deletions cut 1 base from V and 8 bases from J, with 11 bases between. Germline values: CDR1 LNHNV, CDR2 YYDKDF (reference sequence). Supplemented by reference TRBV15 and TRBJ1-1, the full variable domain reads DAMVIQNPRYQVTQFGKPVTLSCSQTLNHNVMYWYQQKSSQAPKLLFHYYDKDFNNEADTPDNFQSRRPNTSFCFLDIRSPGLGDTAMYLCATSRVGWAEAFFGQGTRLTVV.

Many counts were recorded for this clonotype. This chain uses TRBV13 with TRBJ2-4; D ambiguous. This CDR3 is built from 14 residues. V dropped 5 bases and J dropped 0 bases, with 8 bases sitting between them. The germline CDR1 and CDR2 sequences are PRHDT and FYEKMQ (reference sequence). CDR3 bases: TGTGCCAGCAGCATTAGGATAGCCAAAAACATTCAGTACTTC. Its translation is CASSIRIAKNIQYF. Filled out from reference TRBV13 and TRBJ2-4, the complete variable domain reads AAGVIQSPRHLIKEKRETATLKCYPIPRHDTVYWYQQGPGQDPQFLISFYEKMQSDKGSIPDRFSAQQFSDYHSELNMSSLELGDSALYFCASSIRIAKNIQYFGAGTRLSVL.

This clonotype was counted ten times or more. V usage is TRBV29-1 and J usage is TRBJ2-1, with 9 nucleotides matching TRBD2. The J segment lost 2 bases and the V segment lost 4 bases, leaving 12 bases of the junction unmatched. The CDR3 runs to 17 residues. Per germline, CDR1 SQVTM and CDR2 ANQGSEA. CDR3 protein: CSVVSLAGSGPYNEQFF. The DNA of the CDR3 is TGCAGCGTTGTTTCTCTAGCGGGGAGCGGGCCCTACAATGAGCAGTTCTTC.

The chain couples TRBV12-3 or TRBV12-4 to TRBJ2-3, with a possible D match to TRBD2 (6 bases). Trimming removed 6 bases at V and 6 bases at J, with 16 bases between. The CDR3 length is 14 residues. The CDR3 region is CASRSGLSSDTQYF. For the CDR3, the DNA is TGTGCCAGCAGATCGGGACTCTCCTCGGATACGCAGTATTTT.

This clonotype was seen ten or more times. This CDR3 is CASSPRPGQNRNTGELFF. CDR3 DNA sequence: TGTGCCAGCAGCCCACGGCCAGGACAGAACAGGAACACCGGGGAGCTGTTTTTT. The chain recombines TRBV4-2 with TRBJ2-2, with TRBD1 as a possible D gene (6 bases). The germline V gene encodes CDR1 LGHNA and CDR2 YNFKEQ. The CDR3 spans 18 residues. V was trimmed by 4 bases and J by 1 base, leaving 19 bases between them.

This clonotype was seen ten or more times. The rearrangement joins TRBV27 to TRBJ1-1; D might be TRBD1 (6 bases). Looked up from germline, CDR1 is MNHEY and CDR2 is SMNVEV (reference sequence). The CDR3 consists of 15 residues. Trimming left V 7 bases short and J 5 bases short, with 20 bases between. CDR3 amino acids: CASTTKGGDLTEAFF. The CDR3 DNA reads TGTGCCAGCACAACCAAGGGGGGCGACTTGACTGAAGCTTTCTTT.

This clonotype was recorded many times. The V call is TRBV5-1, the J call TRBJ2-2; 8 bases are a match to TRBD1. V was pared by 4 bases and J by 5 bases, with 4 bases of the junction left unmatched. The CDR3 contains 14 residues. CDR1 SGHRS and CDR2 YFSETQ come from the germline V gene. CDR3 loop: CASSRTGLTGELFF. DNA of the CDR3: TGCGCCAGCAGCCGGACAGGGCTTACCGGGGAGCTGTTTTTT.